This entry is about one TCR beta chain. Its cognate antigen is unknown. Assay used: immunoSEQ multiplex PCR; TCRdb lists only in-frame clones, some missing. Altogether about 50,000 clones are present, around 83% being singletons, with the ten largest covering roughly a sixth. The record originates from a study of identifying expanded T cells in peripheral blood. Regarding the study as a whole: Clone count variance between two-week samples rose with total template count. Over approximately two and four weeks, about 15 and 19 clones changed, versus around 1.2 between replicates.

This CDR3 is built from 16 residues. The V gene end was trimmed by 5 bases and the J gene end by 3 bases; junction bases not matched to a gene: 10. From germline, CDR1 is SEHNR and CDR2 FQNEAQ (reference sequence). No infections or other immune events were documented during collection. This chain links TRBV7-9 with TRBJ2-3, with 8 bases matching TRBD2. The sample was blood. The clonotype originates from a person between 18 and 75 years old in good health. The CDR3 DNA is TGTGCCAGCAGCCAATCGGGCGGGAGGATTACAGATACGCAGTATTTT. Protein: CASSQSGGRITDTQYF.